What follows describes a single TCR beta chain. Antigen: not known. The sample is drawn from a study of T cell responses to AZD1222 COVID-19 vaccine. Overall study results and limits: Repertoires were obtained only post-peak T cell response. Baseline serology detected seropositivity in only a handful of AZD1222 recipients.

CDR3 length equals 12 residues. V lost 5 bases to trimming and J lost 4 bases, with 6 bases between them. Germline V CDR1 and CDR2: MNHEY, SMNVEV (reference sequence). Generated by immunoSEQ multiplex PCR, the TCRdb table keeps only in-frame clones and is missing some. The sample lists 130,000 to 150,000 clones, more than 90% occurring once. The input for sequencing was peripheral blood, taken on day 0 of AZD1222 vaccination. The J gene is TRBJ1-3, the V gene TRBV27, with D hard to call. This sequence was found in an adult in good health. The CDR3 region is CASSQEGNTIYF. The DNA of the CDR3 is TGTGCCAGCAGTCAAGAAGGAAACACCATATATTTT.